Shown below are 22 T cell receptor beta chains from a single sample sequenced in a study of identical twins. MiXCR was run by TCRdb on the 5' RACE reads, yielding one entry per CDR3 protein. In the table there are around 490,000 distinct CDR3 sequences, roughly 13% of which are singletons. Separately, the same data were catalogued under a study of yellow fever vaccine responses in identical twins.

The material sequenced was CD4+ T cells sorted from blood. The receptors were gathered from a woman aged 18-35 years in good health.

V is TRBV18 and J is TRBJ2-7; D gene uncertain. Trimming left V 3 bases short and J 5 bases short, with 11 bases between. In germline, CDR1 is KGHSH, CDR2 LQKENI. The CDR3 contains 13 residues. The CDR3 loop is CASSPYVMNEQYF. DNA for the CDR3: TGTGCCAGCTCACCGTATGTTATGAACGAGCAGTACTTC.

This clonotype was found many times. The V gene is TRBV3-1, the J gene TRBJ2-5; a weak D match, TRBD1 (7 bases). CDR1 and CDR2 (germline): LGHDT, YNNKEL (reference sequence). The CDR3 covers 12 residues. V was trimmed by 11 bases and J by 4 bases, leaving 14 bases between them. Written as DNA, the CDR3 is TGTGCCTGGGGGCAGGGGGGAGAGACCCAGTACTTC. This translates into CAWGQGGETQYF.

Comments on this clonotype: With a much larger clone just one base away, this may be a read error. The chain is built from TRBV3-1 and TRBJ2-5, with 7 bases that match TRBD1. This CDR3 spans 17 amino acids. Per germline, CDR1 LGHDT and CDR2 YNNKEL (reference sequence). CDR3 protein: CARSQNLFTGVGETQYF. CDR3 nucleotides: TGTGCCCGCAGTCAAAATCTATTCACAGGGGTAGGGGAGACCCAGTACTTC.

This clonotype was detected only a few times. The chain recombines TRBV20-1 with TRBJ2-3; TRBD2 matches 12 bases. Germline trimming cut 6 bases from V and 1 base from J; bases unmatched to any gene: 5. The germline V gene encodes CDR1 DFQATT and CDR2 SNEGSKA (reference sequence). CDR3 size: 15 residues. The CDR3 region has the DNA TGCAGTGCCACGACTAGCGGGGGCCGCACAGATACGCAGTATTTT. This codes for CSATTSGGRTDTQYF.

The chain couples TRBV3-1 to TRBJ2-1; 11 bases fit TRBD2. This CDR3 region has 18 residues. Germline trimming cut 4 bases from V and 5 bases from J; bases unmatched to any gene: 13. Germline CDR1 LGHDT, CDR2 YNNKEL (reference sequence). As DNA, the CDR3 is TGTGCCAGCAGCCCCCCTAGCGGGAGGCCCTTTCCGCACAATGAGCAGTTCTTC. Amino acid sequence: CASSPPSGRPFPHNEQFF.

The sample holds a few counts of this clonotype. The rearrangement joins TRBV5-5 to TRBJ2-7, with D unclear. Germline CDR1 and CDR2: SGHKS and YYEKEE (reference sequence). This CDR3 is built from 14 residues. V was clipped by 0 bases and J by 2 bases, with 9 bases between them. The CDR3 reads CASSLASRPYEQYF. CDR3 in DNA: TGTGCCAGCAGCTTGGCCAGCCGACCCTACGAGCAGTACTTC.

V gene TRBV5-1 combines with J gene TRBJ2-4, with 7 bases matching TRBD2. V lost 4 bases, J lost 6 bases, and 1 base stayed unmatched. CDR3 length: 12 residues. The germline CDR1 and CDR2 sequences are SGHRS and YFSETQ. The CDR3 DNA reads as TGCGCCAGCAGCCCGGGGGGAAACATTCAGTACTTC. Protein: CASSPGGNIQYF.

This clonotype was counted only a few times. The V call is TRBV14, the J call TRBJ1-2; D uncertain. The germline gives CDR1 SGHDN, CDR2 FVKESK. The V gene lost 0 bases and the J gene lost 0 bases, with 11 bases spanning the gap. The CDR3 spans 16 residues. The CDR3, as DNA: TGTGCCAGCAGCCAAGATCTCGGAAGGACTAACTATGGCTACACCTTC. Its protein is CASSQDLGRTNYGYTF.

This clonotype was picked up a small number of times. This rearrangement joins TRBV7-9 to TRBJ2-7; D uncertain. V was trimmed by 0 bases and J by 0 bases, leaving 6 bases between them. The V gene's germline CDR1 is SEHNR and CDR2 FQNEAQ (reference sequence). This CDR3 comprises 14 residues. The CDR3 DNA follows: TGTGCCAGCAGCTTAGCGCATCGCTCCTACGAGCAGTACTTC. This gives the protein CASSLAHRSYEQYF.

This clonotype was picked up many times. The chain joins TRBV6-2 or TRBV6-3 to TRBJ1-2, with a weak D call TRBD1 (5 bases). Trimming shortened V by 6 bases and J by 3 bases, and 14 bases separated the two germline ends. In germline, CDR1 is MNHEY, CDR2 SVGEGT. This CDR3 has 14 amino acids. DNA of the CDR3: TGTGCCAGCAGCCCCCGGGGGACGGACTATGGCTACACCTTC. It codes for CASSPRGTDYGYTF.

The chain employs TRBV20-1 and TRBJ2-1; 10 bases map to TRBD1. The CDR3 sequence is 16 residues long. V trimming: 0 bases; J trimming: 3 bases; junction bases outside the gene matches: 5. Looked up from germline, CDR1 is DFQATT and CDR2 is SNEGSKA (reference sequence). CDR3 sequence (DNA): TGCAGTGCTAGAGAATCCGGGACAGGGGTCTACAATGAGCAGTTCTTC. Translated: CSARESGTGVYNEQFF.

The chain combines TRBV28 with TRBJ2-7, with a weak D call TRBD1 (5 bases). The CDR3 is 16 residues long. Germline V gene lookup returns CDR1 MDHEN and CDR2 SYDVKM. The V and J ends lost 6 bases and 5 bases respectively, with 23 bases between them. Written as DNA, the CDR3 is TGTGCCAGCAGCCCCCCCCGGCAGGGAAGGGTCCACGAGCAGTACTTC. Its translation: CASSPPRQGRVHEQYF.

V usage is TRBV12-3 or TRBV12-4 and J usage is TRBJ1-5, with a weak D call TRBD1 (5 bases). V was cut by 6 bases and J by 10 bases, with 22 bases left in between. CDR3 length equals 15 residues. The CDR3 region is CASSRELGGAYPQHF. CDR3 sequence (DNA): TGTGCCAGCAGCCGGGAATTGGGGGGAGCCTATCCCCAGCATTTT.

The chain combines TRBV24-1 with TRBJ2-5; TRBD1 matches 11 bases. The germline gives CDR1 KGHDR, CDR2 SFDVKD. Unmatched junction bases numbered 12, after V lost 4 bases and J lost 9 bases. This CDR3 is 16 amino acids long. In nucleotides, the CDR3 is TGTGCCACCAGTGAGGGGCCGGGACAGGGGGTTGGGGCCCAGTACTTC. Amino acid sequence: CATSEGPGQGVGAQYF.

The rearrangement uses TRBV7-2 and TRBJ2-7; D not certain. Germline loops: CDR1 SGHTA, CDR2 FQGNSA. V gave up 4 bases and J gave up 2 bases, with 6 bases separating them. This CDR3 has 12 amino acids. CDR3 in amino acids: CASSSFAYEQYF. CDR3 nucleotides: TGTGCCAGCAGCTCCTTCGCCTACGAGCAGTACTTC.

The chain combines TRBV20-1 with TRBJ2-7; a weak D match, TRBD2 (5 bases). With 3 bases removed from V and 4 bases from J, the gap between germline ends came to 16 bases. CDR1 is DFQATT and CDR2 is SNEGSKA in the germline V gene (reference sequence). The CDR3 extends over 14 amino acids. The CDR3 DNA is TGCAGTGCTAGTTTGGTGTCTAGCCCTTACGAGCAGTACTTC. Encoded protein: CSASLVSSPYEQYF.

The chain carries TRBV9 and TRBJ2-6; possibly TRBD1 for D (6 bases). Germline CDR1 is SGDLS and CDR2 is YYNGEE. The CDR3 is made up of 15 amino acids. V lost 3 bases and J lost 0, with 7 bases in between. The CDR3 region has the DNA TGTGCCAGCAGCGAGACAGGCTCTGGGGCCAACGTCCTGACTTTC. Translated, it gives CASSETGSGANVLTF.

The rearrangement links TRBV5-1 to TRBJ1-1; possible D gene TRBD1, 5 bases. From germline, CDR1 is SGHRS and CDR2 YFSETQ. V lost 0 bases and J lost 5, with 11 bases in between. CDR3 length: 14 residues. The CDR3 loop reads CASSLDGAGTEAFF. CDR3 DNA: TGCGCCAGCAGCTTGGATGGGGCGGGGACTGAAGCTTTCTTT.

This clonotype has a count of ten or more. The chain carries TRBV10-3 and TRBJ2-5; perhaps TRBD2 as D (6 bases). This CDR3 comprises 14 residues. From germline, CDR1 is ENHRY and CDR2 SYGVKD. Trimming took 1 base from V and 13 from J, leaving 19 bases between them. CDR3 residues: CAISEFQDYPLRYF. DNA of the CDR3: TGTGCCATCAGTGAGTTCCAGGACTACCCACTTCGGTACTTC.

This clonotype was detected only a few times. The J gene is TRBJ2-4, the V gene TRBV28, with 7 bases matching TRBD1. V shed 10 bases and J 6 bases; nucleotides not matched to a gene: 6. Germline V lookup: CDR1 MDHEN, CDR2 SYDVKM. The CDR3 totals 12 residues. The CDR3 DNA reads as TGTGCCATCGGACAGGCGTTAAACATTCAGTACTTC. Translated, it gives CAIGQALNIQYF.

This clonotype was observed a handful of times. The V and J genes are TRBV5-1 and TRBJ2-7; D remains unclear. CDR1 and CDR2 (germline): SGHRS, YFSETQ. This CDR3 has 14 amino acids. The ends were cut back, 1 base at V and 0 bases at J, with 8 bases in the middle. For the CDR3, the DNA is TGCGCCAGCAGCTTGTTGGACGGCTCCTACGAGCAGTACTTC. Protein product: CASSLLDGSYEQYF.

This clonotype was recorded a few times. This rearrangement joins TRBV12-3 or TRBV12-4 to TRBJ2-3; TRBD2 matches at 9 bases. CDR3 length: 17 amino acids. After removal of 7 bases from V and 2 bases from J, the junction contained 13 bases not matched to a gene. The CDR3 sequence: CASTSLFLAGPTDTQYF. CDR3 sequence (DNA): TGTGCCAGCACCTCCCTTTTTCTAGCGGGGCCCACAGATACGCAGTATTTT.